This is a list of T cell receptor beta chains from one sample in a study of OX40 agonist ivuxolimab in advanced cancers. Some clones are missing from TCRdb's copy, which holds only in-frame ones; the method was immunoSEQ multiplex PCR. The sample has about 40,000 clones, 86% seen once. Sequenced here: CD4+ or CD8+ T cells sorted from blood, sampled in a trial of the OX40 agonist ivuxolimab. These receptor sequences come from an adult with an advanced solid tumor such as melanoma, head and neck, liver or kidney cancer. Each CDR3 is given with its conserved first and last residue. Fields, in order: CDR3 protein, CDR3 DNA, D gene, clone size, V gene, J gene. A D gene is named only where the DNA matches it firmly. Size values are once, few and many counts, or a class for expanded clones, and some rows have none.

CDR3: CASIYGDGAEAFF
DNA: TGTGCCAGCATCTACGGGGACGGCGCTGAAGCTTTCTTT
D: NA
size: NA
V: TRBV6-6
J: TRBJ1-1

CDR3: CASSPTGSPSGNTIYF
DNA: TGTGCCAGTAGTCCAACAGGCTCGCCCTCTGGAAACACCATATATTTT
D: NA
size: NA
V: TRBV19
J: TRBJ1-3

CDR3: CASSGRGRLGGYNSPLHF
DNA: TGTGCCAGCAGTGGCAGGGGGCGGTTAGGGGGATATAATTCACCCCTCCACTTT
D: TRBD1
size: NA
V: TRBV25-1
J: TRBJ1-6

CDR3: CASSPQGFEAFF
DNA: TGTGCCAGCAGCCCTCAGGGCTTTGAAGCTTTCTTT
D: NA
size: NA
V: TRBV5-6
J: TRBJ1-1

CDR3: CASSQDRKGTGVTDTQYF
DNA: TGCGCCAGCAGCCAAGATCGTAAGGGGACAGGGGTTACAGATACGCAGTATTTT
D: TRBD1
size: NA
V: TRBV4-3
J: TRBJ2-3

CDR3: CASSQDRGRALYGYTF
DNA: TGCGCCAGCAGCCAAGATAGGGGCCGGGCCCTGTATGGCTACACCTTC
D: NA
size: NA
V: TRBV5-8
J: TRBJ1-2

CDR3: CASSPDRGYPDTQYF
DNA: TGTGCCAGCAGCCCGGACAGGGGATATCCAGATACGCAGTATTTT
D: TRBD1
size: NA
V: TRBV13
J: TRBJ2-3

CDR3: CASNSMTGELFF
DNA: TGTGCCAGCAACAGTATGACCGGGGAGCTGTTTTTT
D: NA
size: NA
V: TRBV11-2
J: TRBJ2-2

CDR3: CASSLTAYGDRVSNEQFF
DNA: TGTGCCAGCAGCTTAACGGCCTATGGGGACAGGGTCAGCAATGAGCAGTTCTTC
D: TRBD1
size: NA
V: TRBV7-3
J: TRBJ2-1

CDR3: CASRLPPPAYNEQFF
DNA: TGTGCCAGCAGGTTACCCCCCCCGGCCTACAATGAGCAGTTCTTC
D: NA
size: NA
V: TRBV27
J: TRBJ2-1

CDR3: CASSLKGTYMNTEAFF
DNA: TGTGCCAGCAGCTTAAAGGGGACATACATGAACACTGAAGCTTTCTTT
D: NA
size: NA
V: TRBV11-2
J: TRBJ1-1

CDR3: CASSYSAGEFTDTQYF
DNA: TGTGCCAGCAGTTACTCAGCGGGGGAGTTCACAGATACGCAGTATTTT
D: TRBD2
size: NA
V: TRBV6-5
J: TRBJ2-3

CDR3: CASSPRQGSSYEQYF
DNA: TGTGCCAGCAGCCCACGACAGGGGAGCTCCTACGAGCAGTACTTC
D: TRBD1
size: NA
V: TRBV7-9
J: TRBJ2-7

CDR3: CASNGLAGKLIF
DNA: TGTGCCAGCAACGGACTAGCGGGGAAATTGATTTTT
D: TRBD2
size: NA
V: TRBV2
J: TRBJ2-2

CDR3: CASSFGGSSYEQYF
DNA: TGTGCCAGCAGTTTTGGCGGGAGCTCCTACGAGCAGTACTTC
D: TRBD2
size: NA
V: TRBV27
J: TRBJ2-7

CDR3: CASSLLGRAGSYNEQFF
DNA: TGTGCCAGCAGTTTATTGGGCAGGGCGGGCTCCTACAATGAGCAGTTCTTC
D: NA
size: NA
V: TRBV28
J: TRBJ2-1

CDR3: CASSREGTTNEKLFF
DNA: TGTGCCAGCAGCCGGGAGGGGACAACTAATGAAAAACTGTTTTTT
D: NA
size: NA
V: TRBV9
J: TRBJ1-4

CDR3: CASSHGQSSYEQYF
DNA: TGCGCCAGCAGCCACGGACAGAGCTCCTACGAGCAGTACTTC
D: NA
size: NA
V: TRBV4-1
J: TRBJ2-7

CDR3: CASSQAPLGGSPDTQYF
DNA: TGCGCCAGCAGCCAAGCCCCCCTTGGGGGGTCCCCAGATACGCAGTATTTT
D: NA
size: NA
V: TRBV4-1
J: TRBJ2-3

CDR3: CAIRDRLNYGYTF
DNA: TGTGCCATCCGGGACAGGCTTAACTATGGCTACACCTTC
D: TRBD1
size: few
V: TRBV5-8
J: TRBJ1-2